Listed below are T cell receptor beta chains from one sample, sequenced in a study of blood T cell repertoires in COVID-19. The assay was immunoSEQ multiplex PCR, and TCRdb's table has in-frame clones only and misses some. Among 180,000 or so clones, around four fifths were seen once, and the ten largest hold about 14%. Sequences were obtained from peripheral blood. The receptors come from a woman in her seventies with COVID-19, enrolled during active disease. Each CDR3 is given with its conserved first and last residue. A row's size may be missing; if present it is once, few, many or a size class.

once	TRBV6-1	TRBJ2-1	CASSEVGVYNEQFF
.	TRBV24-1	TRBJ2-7	CATRASGGSFEQYF
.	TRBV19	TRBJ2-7	CASSMGTDFDEQYF
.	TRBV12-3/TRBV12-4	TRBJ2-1	CASSPTSEQFF
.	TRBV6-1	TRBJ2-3	CASSDGTTGTDTQYF
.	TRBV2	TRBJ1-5	CASSGTSSNQPQHF
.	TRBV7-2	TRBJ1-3	CASSQLRQAHTIYF
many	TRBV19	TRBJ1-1	CASSTRTGGHTEAFF
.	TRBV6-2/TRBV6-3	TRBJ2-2	CASSFPRGTGELFF
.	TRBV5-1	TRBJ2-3	CASSTTGFETDTQYF
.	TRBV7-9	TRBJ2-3	CASSFGLAGVLITDTQYF
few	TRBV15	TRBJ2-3	CATSATGVDTQYF
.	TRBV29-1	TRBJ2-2	CSVRGLLNTGELFF
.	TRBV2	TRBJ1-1	CASRGQGPTEAFF
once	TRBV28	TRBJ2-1	CASRPSSGTYNEQFF
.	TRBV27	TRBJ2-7	CASSLSWGAGSYEQYF
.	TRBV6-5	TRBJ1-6	CAIGGSQRPNSPLHF
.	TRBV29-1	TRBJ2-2	CSFLLGTGELFF
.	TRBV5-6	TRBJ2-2	CASRNTNTGELFF
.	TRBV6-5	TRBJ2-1	CASSPGTGEYNEQFF
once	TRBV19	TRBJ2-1	CASTLGGHVNEQFF
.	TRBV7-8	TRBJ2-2	CASSLVGGTTNTGELFF
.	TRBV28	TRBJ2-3	CASSAGPGFSTDTQYF
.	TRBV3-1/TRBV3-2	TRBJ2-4	CASSQGTGQGDIQYF
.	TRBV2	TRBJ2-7	CASSEALLETSESYEQYF
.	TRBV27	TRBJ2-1	CASGTGPYNEQFF
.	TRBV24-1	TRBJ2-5	CATSDLQETQYF
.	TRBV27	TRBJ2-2	CASRGRTGQDTGELFF